The clone carrying this TCR beta chain appeared once. V was cut by 3 bases and J by 13 bases, with 18 bases left in between. CDR1 SGHAT and CDR2 FQNNGV come from the germline V gene. This CDR3 contains 13 residues. CD45RO negativity and positive selection for CCR7 defined naive CD8 cells, a population that excluded terminally differentiated effector memory CD45RA+ cells. The record originates from a study of shared clonotypes between healthy human individuals. Original processing notes: Without quality scores, immunoSEQ junctional reads could not be filtered like full-length reads. Sequencing was performed with immunoSEQ multiplex PCR; in TCRdb, only in-frame clones are kept and a portion is missing. V and J calls plus clone size are reproduced from that table; the DNA served to infer D and trimming. The sample includes approximately 2,200,000 clones, 85% to 95% of them seen just once.

The rearrangement links TRBV11-2 to TRBJ1-2; D ambiguous. Specimen: naive CD8+ T cells from PBMCs. This receptor was obtained from a man between 18 and 35 years old in good health. Some clones in this sample may be carry-over from other donors' samples. The CDR3 bases are TGTGCCAGCAGCTTGGGGTTGGCAGTTGGAACCACCTTC. It encodes CASSLGLAVGTTF.